Shown below are 4 T cell receptor beta chains from a single sample sequenced in a study of blood T cell repertoires in COVID-19. The table came from immunoSEQ multiplex PCR; TCRdb's copy has only in-frame clones and leaves some out. Among under 150,000 clones listed, approximately 82% were seen once. The material sequenced was peripheral blood. The source of these receptors is a man aged 70-80 years with active or convalescent COVID-19.

The V and J genes are TRBV7-2 and TRBJ2-7; D gene unclear. CDR1 is SGHTA and CDR2 is FQGNSA in the germline V gene. This CDR3 comprises 13 residues. V was shortened by 4 bases and J by 0 bases, with 7 bases between the two germline ends. The CDR3 region has the DNA TGTGCCAGCAGCTCCACAGCCTCCTACGAGCAGTACTTC. Translation gives CASSSTASYEQYF.

The V gene is TRBV7-2, the J gene TRBJ2-3; 7 bases line up with TRBD1. From germline, CDR1 is SGHTA and CDR2 FQGNSA. This CDR3 has 15 residues. The junction had 5 bases not matched to a gene; V was cut back by 0 bases and J by 5 bases. The CDR3 bases are TGTGCCAGCAGCTTAGCTTACAGGGGCAAAGATACGCAGTATTTT. It translates to CASSLAYRGKDTQYF.

V usage is TRBV9 and J usage is TRBJ1-4; D may be TRBD1 (5 bases). The CDR3 totals 17 residues. V was pared by 0 bases and J by 0 bases, with 12 bases between. The germline V gene encodes CDR1 SGDLS and CDR2 YYNGEE. CDR3 sequence reads: CASSVARGGATNEKLFF. DNA for the CDR3: TGTGCCAGCAGCGTAGCTCGCGGGGGGGCAACTAATGAAAAACTGTTTTTT.

The V call is TRBV10-3, the J call TRBJ1-5; the D is unclear. Trimming cost V 8 bases and J 6 bases, with 14 bases left between them. The CDR3 is made up of 13 amino acids. Germline CDR1 ENHRY, CDR2 SYGVKD. The CDR3 reads CAIGREAGQPQHF. The CDR3 coding sequence is TGTGCCATCGGAAGGGAGGCGGGTCAGCCCCAGCATTTT.